One and the same sample provided the 18 T cell receptor beta chains below, sequenced in a study of CD8 T cells in ankylosing spondylitis. TCRdb re-derived calls from the 5' RACE reads in MiXCR, one entry per CDR3 protein. This repertoire shows 200,000 to 250,000 distinct CDR3 sequences, 32% found once; its top ten account for around 4.2%. The specimen was blood, either unsorted or a sorted T cell fraction (not recorded which). These receptors were collected from a male donor with ankylosing spondylitis or in good health (not recorded which).

The chain has TRBV7-2 and TRBJ2-4; D is undetermined. The germline CDR1 and CDR2 sequences are SGHTA and FQGNSA. V lost 0 bases and J 5 bases, leaving 8 bases between the germline ends. The CDR3 has 14 amino acids. CDR3 sequence reads: CASSLAYGQNIQYF. The DNA of the CDR3 is TGTGCCAGCAGCTTAGCTTACGGACAAAACATTCAGTACTTC.

The chain links TRBV5-1 to TRBJ2-7; 8 bases are a match to TRBD1. V lost 2 bases and J lost 3; bases outside the gene matches: 10. This CDR3 comprises 16 residues. Germline V lookup: CDR1 SGHRS, CDR2 YFSETQ. The CDR3 protein is CASSFRGTGHNYEQYF. The DNA of the CDR3 is TGCGCCAGCAGCTTCCGGGGGACAGGCCATAACTACGAGCAGTACTTC. Using reference TRBV5-1 and TRBJ2-7 for the parts outside the CDR3, the full variable domain is KAGVTQTPRYLIKTRGQQVTLSCSPISGHRSVSWYQQTPGQGLQFLFEYFSETQRNKGNFPGRFSGRQFSNSRSEMNVSTLELGDSALYLCASSFRGTGHNYEQYFGPGTRLTVT.

This chain uses TRBV9 with TRBJ2-3; D uncertain. V lost 0 bases, J lost 5 bases, and 10 bases lay in between. Per germline, CDR1 SGDLS and CDR2 YYNGEE. There are 14 residues in the CDR3. The CDR3 protein is CASSVGSHGDTQYF. The CDR3 region has the DNA TGTGCCAGCAGCGTAGGTAGTCATGGAGATACGCAGTATTTT.

This chain connects TRBV12-3 or TRBV12-4 to TRBJ2-1; 7 bases are a match to TRBD2. V trimming: 3 bases; J trimming: 4 bases; junction bases outside the gene matches: 6. The CDR3 has 15 residues. The CDR3 loop is CASSFALAEYNEQFF. The CDR3 DNA reads as TGTGCCAGCAGTTTCGCGCTAGCGGAGTACAATGAGCAGTTCTTC.

The CDR3 region has the DNA TGTGCCAGCAGTTTAAGGGGTCGTCCAGATACGCAGTATTTT. Amino acid sequence: CASSLRGRPDTQYF. This sequence joins TRBV27 and TRBJ2-3; a possible D gene is TRBD1 (5 bases). V dropped 2 bases and J dropped 4 bases, with 10 bases sitting between them. The CDR3 extends over 14 amino acids. Per germline, CDR1 MNHEY and CDR2 SMNVEV (reference sequence).

The chain uses TRBV20-1 and TRBJ2-7; 9 bases map to TRBD1. V lost 5 bases and J lost 4; bases outside the gene matches: 9. This CDR3 contains 14 residues. The germline V gene encodes CDR1 DFQATT and CDR2 SNEGSKA (reference sequence). CDR3 sequence (DNA): TGCAGTGCTCCGGACCAACAGGGGGCTTACGAGCAGTACTTC. It specifies CSAPDQQGAYEQYF.

This clonotype was recorded many times. The CDR3 spells CSTRGQNTDTQYF. DNA of the CDR3: TGCAGCACCCGAGGGCAGAACACAGATACGCAGTATTTT. The gene calls are TRBV29-1 and TRBJ2-3, with a possible D match to TRBD2 (5 bases). Per germline, CDR1 SQVTM and CDR2 ANQGSEA. The CDR3 has 13 residues. The ends were cut back, 8 bases at V and 2 bases at J, with 14 bases in the middle.

This clonotype was counted between two and nine times. The genes are TRBV20-1 and TRBJ2-3; possible D gene TRBD2, 6 bases. This CDR3 is built from 13 residues. V was clipped by 5 bases and J by 2 bases, with 11 bases between them. CDR1 is DFQATT, CDR2 SNEGSKA, per germline (reference sequence). The CDR3 DNA follows: TGCAGTGCTCCGCTAGCGATCACAGATACGCAGTATTTT. Amino acids: CSAPLAITDTQYF.

The CDR3 reads CASRTGTGYTF. In nucleotides, the CDR3 is TGTGCCAGCAGGACAGGGACGGGCTACACCTTC. The chain has TRBV6-6 and TRBJ1-2; 7 bases line up with TRBD1. Germline V gene lookup returns CDR1 MNHNY and CDR2 SVGAGI (reference sequence). The CDR3 runs to 11 residues. V trimming: 6 bases; J trimming: 8 bases; junction bases outside the gene matches: 3.

This clonotype has just a few counts. The chain joins TRBV29-1 to TRBJ2-1; 8 bases align to TRBD2. Germline V gives CDR1 SQVTM, CDR2 ANQGSEA. Unmatched junction bases numbered 9, after V lost 5 bases and J lost 0 bases. The CDR3 consists of 16 residues. This CDR3 reads CSVLAGGRPSYNEQFF. The CDR3 bases are TGCAGCGTTCTCGCGGGGGGCCGACCCTCCTACAATGAGCAGTTCTTC.

The chain combines TRBV12-3 or TRBV12-4 with TRBJ1-2; D gene unclear. The CDR3 runs 14 residues. The V end lost 1 base, the J end lost 7 bases, and 13 bases lay between the germline ends. Here the CDR3 DNA reads TGTGCCAGCAGTTTAGTGAGTCAAAGGGCTGGCTACACCTTC. Translating gives CASSLVSQRAGYTF.

A few counts support this clonotype. The V gene is TRBV12-3 or TRBV12-4, the J gene TRBJ2-1; D is unclear. With 5 bases removed from V and 6 bases from J, the gap between germline ends came to 5 bases. The CDR3 consists of 11 residues. The CDR3 DNA reads TGTGCCAGCAGTGCCGGCAATGAGCAGTTCTTC. Translation gives CASSAGNEQFF.

This clonotype came up a few times. The CDR3 here is CSARAGGTEAFF. For the CDR3, the DNA is TGCAGTGCTAGAGCGGGGGGCACTGAAGCTTTCTTT. The chain has TRBV20-1 and TRBJ1-1, with a weak D call TRBD1 (5 bases). Trimming stripped 1 base from V and 4 bases from J, with 7 bases between. There are 12 residues in the CDR3. Germline assignment: CDR1 DFQATT and CDR2 SNEGSKA (reference sequence).

The chain is built from TRBV20-1 and TRBJ2-7; tentative D call: TRBD1 (6 bases). This CDR3 is built from 13 residues. V lost 3 bases, J lost 3 bases, and 12 bases lay in between. Germline V gene data show CDR1 as DFQATT and CDR2 as SNEGSKA (reference sequence). The CDR3 DNA follows: TGCAGTGCTAGCGACAGGCAGATCTACGAGCAGTACTTC. Translation: CSASDRQIYEQYF.

The CDR3 spells CSASPRTFVGGTTEAFF. The CDR3 coding sequence is TGCAGTGCTAGCCCTAGGACCTTCGTAGGGGGTACCACTGAAGCTTTCTTT. This chain uses TRBV20-1 with TRBJ1-1; TRBD1 is a possible D gene (6 bases). The CDR3 has 17 residues. V was cut by 3 bases and J by 4 bases, with 24 bases left in between. Per germline, CDR1 DFQATT and CDR2 SNEGSKA (reference sequence).

Comment on this clonotype: The junction differs from germline at one of its ends, possibly a read error. V and J are TRBV10-3 and TRBJ2-1; no clear D gene. The CDR3 extends over 15 amino acids. Germline assignment: CDR1 ENHRY and CDR2 SYGVKD. The CDR3 nucleotides read TGTGCCATCTCCGGGTCGTCGATTTCCTCCAATGAGCAGTTCTTC. Its translation: CAISGSSISSNEQFF.

With regard to this clonotype: A read error may account for a junction end that differs from germline. This sequence joins TRBV6-4 and TRBJ2-2; D gene unclear. Germline lookup yields CDR1 MRHNA and CDR2 SNTAGT. CDR3 length: 13 residues. The CDR3 nucleotides are TGTGCTAGCAGCTCCACTCGAACCGGGGAGCTGTTTTTT. Translation: CASSSTRTGELFF.

V is TRBV5-6 and J is TRBJ2-3; weak D call: TRBD1 (5 bases). Germline CDR1 is SGHDT and CDR2 is YYEEEE. The CDR3 is 15 residues long. Between the trimmed V and J ends, which lost 0 bases and 0 bases, there was a span of 8 bases. The DNA of the CDR3 is TGTGCCAGCAGCTTGGCAGGGCTGAGCACAGATACGCAGTATTTT. Its protein is CASSLAGLSTDTQYF. Looking up the rest from reference TRBV5-6 and TRBJ2-3 gives the full variable domain: DAGVTQSPTHLIKTRGQQVTLRCSPKSGHDTVSWYQQALGQGPQFIFQYYEEEERQRGNFPDRFSGHQFPNYSSELNVNALLLGDSALYLCASSLAGLSTDTQYFGPGTRLTVL.